These 25 T cell receptor beta chains were all obtained from the same sample, sequenced in a study of response to subunit inactivated influenza vaccine. MiXCR was run by TCRdb on the RT-PCR reads, yielding one entry per CDR3 protein. The table includes 590,000 or so distinct CDR3 sequences, 13% to 15% detected once. Material: PBMCs from blood, obtained 14 days before vaccination. These receptors were obtained from a man over 45 who received an inactivated influenza vaccine.

This clonotype came up a few times. The rearrangement uses TRBV6-6 and TRBJ2-7, with D perhaps matching TRBD2 (5 bases). Germline V gives CDR1 MNHNY, CDR2 SVGAGI (reference sequence). V lost 7 bases and J 8 bases, leaving 18 bases between the germline ends. The length of the CDR3 is 13 residues. CDR3 sequence reads: CASIDRLGGQQYF. CDR3 in DNA: TGTGCCAGCATAGACCGGCTGGGCGGGCAGCAGTACTTC.

J is TRBJ1-2 and V is TRBV5-1, with TRBD1 matching 7 bases. Per the germline V gene, CDR1 is SGHRS and CDR2 is YFSETQ. The CDR3 spans 14 residues. The junction had 10 bases not matched to a gene; V was cut back by 4 bases and J by 7 bases. The CDR3 bases are TGCGCCAGCAGCGCTCGGGACAGCGTCTTTGGCTACACCTTC. It encodes CASSARDSVFGYTF. The complete variable domain, with remaining parts taken from reference TRBV5-1 and TRBJ1-2, reads KAGVTQTPRYLIKTRGQQVTLSCSPISGHRSVSWYQQTPGQGLQFLFEYFSETQRNKGNFPGRFSGRQFSNSRSEMNVSTLELGDSALYLCASSARDSVFGYTFGSGTRLTVV.

The chain recombines TRBV20-1 with TRBJ2-7; 7 bases agree with TRBD2. In germline, CDR1 is DFQATT, CDR2 SNEGSKA (reference sequence). The CDR3 runs to 22 residues. Losses at the gene ends were 0 bases for V and 4 bases for J; bases not matched to a gene: 30. CDR3 amino acids: CSAREAGRKAYESGTNLYEQYF. CDR3 nucleotides: TGCAGTGCTAGAGAGGCGGGGAGAAAGGCTTACGAATCCGGGACTAACCTATACGAGCAGTACTTC.

The chain couples TRBV2 to TRBJ1-1; TRBD1 might be the D (5 bases). The germline V and J ends were trimmed by 2 bases and 5 bases, with 12 bases remaining between them. The CDR3 is 14 amino acids. The V gene's germline CDR1 is SNHLY and CDR2 FYNNEI. CDR3 bases: TGTGCCAGCAGTGAACTCCAGGGTGGGACTGAAGCTTTCTTT. Translated, it gives CASSELQGGTEAFF.

The genes are TRBV7-2 and TRBJ2-1; D may be TRBD2 (6 bases). V shed 5 bases and J shed 1 base, with 15 bases lying between them. Germline loops: CDR1 SGHTA, CDR2 FQGNSA. This CDR3 has 16 residues. Here the CDR3 DNA reads TGTGCCAGCAGCGGACCAACCGGGACTTCCTACAATGAGCAGTTCTTC. Encoded protein: CASSGPTGTSYNEQFF.

Comment on this clonotype: At one end the junction does not follow the germline gene, possibly because of a read error. The J gene is TRBJ2-6, the V gene TRBV9, with D maybe TRBD1 (6 bases). The CDR3 spans 14 residues. In germline, CDR1 is SGDLS, CDR2 YYNGEE. The CDR3 is CASSAFSGANDLTF. CDR3 bases: TGTGCCAGCAGCGCCTTTTCAGGGGCCAACGACCTGACTTTC. Filled out from reference TRBV9 and TRBJ2-6, the complete variable domain reads DSGVTQTPKHLITATGQRVTLRCSPRSGDLSVYWYQQSLDQGLQFLIQYYNGEERAKGNILERFSAQQFPDLHSELNLSSLELGDSALYFCASSAFSGANDLTFGAGSRLTVL.

This clonotype has only a few counts. The chain has TRBV4-2 and TRBJ2-6; no clear D gene. The CDR3 spans 15 residues. Trimming pared 0 bases from V and 2 bases from J, leaving 5 bases between. Germline loops: CDR1 LGHNA, CDR2 YNFKEQ. The CDR3 sequence: CASSQEQAGANVLTF. CDR3 in DNA: TGTGCCAGCAGCCAAGAGCAGGCTGGGGCCAACGTCCTGACTTTC.

The chain links TRBV5-5 to TRBJ1-4; D remains unclear. The length of the CDR3 is 14 residues. Germline V gene sequence: CDR1 SGHKS, CDR2 YYEKEE (reference sequence). Trimming removed 4 bases at V and 5 bases at J, with 12 bases between. The CDR3 coding sequence is TGTGCCAGCAGCCCCCCGCCGGTAAATGAAAAACTGTTTTTT. Translation gives CASSPPPVNEKLFF.

This clonotype was seen repeatedly, ten times or more. The chain combines TRBV5-1 with TRBJ2-7, with unresolved D. Per germline, CDR1 SGHRS and CDR2 YFSETQ. The V and J ends lost 2 bases and 6 bases respectively, with 9 bases between them. This CDR3 region has 12 residues. CDR3 protein: CASSFSGTEQYF. The CDR3 coding sequence is TGCGCCAGCAGCTTTTCAGGTACCGAGCAGTACTTC.

V gene TRBV6-5 combines with J gene TRBJ2-5, with D possibly being TRBD1 or TRBD2 (6 bases each). The CDR3 loop spans 14 amino acids. V was clipped by 2 bases and J by 4 bases, with 11 bases between them. Looked up from germline, CDR1 is MNHEY and CDR2 is SVGAGI. The CDR3: CASSYPGAGETQYF. In nucleotides, the CDR3 is TGTGCCAGCAGTTACCCGGGGGCGGGAGAGACCCAGTACTTC.

In its sample, this clonotype was seen a few times. J is TRBJ2-7 and V is TRBV20-1, with 7 bases identical to TRBD1. With V trimmed by 0 bases and J by 3 bases, 11 bases remained unmatched. From germline, CDR1 is DFQATT and CDR2 SNEGSKA (reference sequence). The CDR3 has 16 amino acids. This CDR3 is CSARDRETGVGYEQYF. The CDR3 DNA reads TGCAGTGCTAGAGATCGGGAAACAGGGGTGGGCTACGAGCAGTACTTC.

The rearrangement links TRBV3-1 to TRBJ2-3, with 8 bases matching TRBD2. V was clipped by 4 bases and J by 2 bases; unmatched bases: 8. The CDR3 loop spans 16 amino acids. Germline V gene data show CDR1 as LGHDT and CDR2 as YNNKEL (reference sequence). The CDR3 DNA sequence: TGTGCCAGCAGCCGCCAGCGGGGGTTGCCCACAGATACGCAGTATTTT. Translated: CASSRQRGLPTDTQYF.

This clonotype has more than one count but fewer than ten. V usage is TRBV27 and J usage is TRBJ2-5; 13 bases agree with TRBD2. The CDR3 is made up of 14 amino acids. Germline-derived CDR1 and CDR2 are MNHEY and SMNVEV (reference sequence). With 5 bases clipped from V and 13 bases from J, the junction kept 10 bases outside the gene matches. This CDR3 reads CASSPRLAGGSLYF. The CDR3, as DNA: TGTGCCAGCAGTCCGCGACTAGCGGGGGGCTCCTTGTACTTC.

This clonotype was seen more than once but under ten times. The J gene is TRBJ2-5, the V gene TRBV6-5; D might be TRBD2 (6 bases). The CDR3 length is 15 residues. Trimming shortened V by 2 bases and J by 4 bases, and 14 bases separated the two germline ends. Germline assignment: CDR1 MNHEY and CDR2 SVGAGI. Written as DNA, the CDR3 is TGTGCCAGCAGTTACGGGCAGGGAGGACCAGAGACCCAGTACTTC. It yields the protein CASSYGQGGPETQYF.

This chain uses TRBV10-3 with TRBJ2-2, with 7 bases aligning to TRBD2. V shed 1 base, J shed 4 bases, and the junction held 3 bases outside the gene matches. CDR3 length equals 15 residues. The germline V gene has CDR1 ENHRY and CDR2 SYGVKD. The chain's CDR3 is CAISEYGRSTGELFF. CDR3 nucleotides: TGTGCCATCAGTGAGTACGGGAGGAGCACCGGGGAGCTGTTTTTT.

The rearrangement joins TRBV2 to TRBJ1-2; D is unresolved. CDR1 and CDR2 from the germline V gene are SNHLY and FYNNEI. V gave up 3 bases and J gave up 2 bases, with 10 bases separating them. The CDR3 runs to 14 residues. CDR3 sequence: CASSDSNRNYGYTF. CDR3 DNA: TGTGCCAGCAGTGACAGTAACAGAAACTATGGCTACACCTTC.

In DNA form, the CDR3 reads TGTGCCAGCAGTCCCAGGGAGGGGAATGTCCACGAGCAGTACTTC. Its translation: CASSPREGNVHEQYF. The chain carries TRBV12-3 or TRBV12-4 and TRBJ2-7, with 7 bases lining up with TRBD2. The CDR3 contains 15 residues. Trimming took 5 bases from V and 5 from J; bases not matched to a gene: 12.

The chain recombines TRBV20-1 with TRBJ2-1; TRBD2 aligns across 7 bases. Losses at the gene ends were 0 bases for V and 3 bases for J; bases not matched to a gene: 8. This CDR3 spans 16 amino acids. Germline loops: CDR1 DFQATT, CDR2 SNEGSKA (reference sequence). The CDR3 DNA reads TGCAGTGCTAGAGATATCGCGGGAGCCCTCTACAATGAGCAGTTCTTC. Its protein product is CSARDIAGALYNEQFF.

The chain combines TRBV14 with TRBJ2-2; D uncertain. This CDR3 region has 16 residues. Trimming took off 4 bases at V and 4 bases at J, with 16 bases between the two ends. Germline CDR1 is SGHDN and CDR2 is FVKESK. CDR3 DNA sequence: TGTGCCAGCAGCCCCCGGACGGCGATCTTCACCGGGGAGCTGTTTTTT. It yields the protein CASSPRTAIFTGELFF. The entire variable domain, with the rest obtained from reference TRBV14 and TRBJ2-2, is as follows: EAGVTQFPSHSVIEKGQTVTLRCDPISGHDNLYWYRRVMGKEIKFLLHFVKESKQDESGMPNNRFLAERTGGTYSTLKVQPAELEDSGVYFCASSPRTAIFTGELFFGEGSRLTVL.

The table lists this clonotype with many counts. This sequence joins TRBV12-3 or TRBV12-4 and TRBJ2-1; TRBD2 aligns across 7 bases. The CDR3 consists of 15 residues. The V gene end was trimmed by 4 bases and the J gene end by 6 bases; junction bases not matched to a gene: 9. The CDR3 sequence: CASSSSGLDLNEQFF. The CDR3 DNA sequence: TGTGCCAGCAGTTCGTCCGGACTAGACCTCAATGAGCAGTTCTTC.

A few counts support this clonotype. V gene TRBV6-1 combines with J gene TRBJ2-2; the D gene is possibly TRBD1 (5 bases). This CDR3 contains 15 residues. Deletions cut 4 bases from V and 0 bases from J, with 9 bases between. Germline CDR1 MNHNS, CDR2 SASEGT. The CDR3 sequence: CASSVPRANTGELFF. For the CDR3, the DNA is TGTGCCAGCAGTGTTCCCAGGGCGAACACCGGGGAGCTGTTTTTT.

This clonotype has a handful of counts. The chain employs TRBV6-5 and TRBJ2-6; no clear D. Trimming took off 2 bases at V and 4 bases at J, with 15 bases between the two ends. The CDR3 totals 17 residues. Germline CDR1 MNHEY, CDR2 SVGAGI. For the CDR3, the DNA is TGTGCCAGCAGTTACACTGAGGCGGTTCCAGGGGCCAACGTCCTGACTTTC. The encoded protein is CASSYTEAVPGANVLTF.

This clonotype came up a few times. V gene TRBV12-3 or TRBV12-4 combines with J gene TRBJ1-3; a possible D gene is TRBD1 (5 bases). There are 14 residues in the CDR3. Trimming pared 5 bases from V and 5 bases from J, leaving 13 bases between. In DNA, the CDR3 is TGTGCCAGCAGTCTTGGGGGGGGTAGAAACACCATATATTTT. Translation: CASSLGGGRNTIYF.

The chain links TRBV9 to TRBJ2-7; D possibly matches TRBD1 or TRBD2 (5 bases each). The CDR3 is 12 amino acids. Germline V gene data show CDR1 as SGDLS and CDR2 as YYNGEE. With 3 bases removed from V and 4 bases from J, the gap between germline ends came to 8 bases. CDR3 protein: CASSGEGYEQYF. The DNA for the CDR3 is TGTGCCAGCAGCGGCGAGGGGTACGAGCAGTACTTC.

This clonotype was recorded at least ten times. The chain has TRBV28 and TRBJ2-4; the D is unclear. V lost 2 bases to trimming and J lost 0 bases, with 17 bases between them. This CDR3 is built from 18 residues. Germline lookup yields CDR1 MDHEN and CDR2 SYDVKM. This chain's CDR3 is CASSLMPAKILAKNIQYF. CDR3 DNA: TGTGCCAGCAGTTTAATGCCAGCAAAGATTTTAGCCAAAAACATTCAGTACTTC.